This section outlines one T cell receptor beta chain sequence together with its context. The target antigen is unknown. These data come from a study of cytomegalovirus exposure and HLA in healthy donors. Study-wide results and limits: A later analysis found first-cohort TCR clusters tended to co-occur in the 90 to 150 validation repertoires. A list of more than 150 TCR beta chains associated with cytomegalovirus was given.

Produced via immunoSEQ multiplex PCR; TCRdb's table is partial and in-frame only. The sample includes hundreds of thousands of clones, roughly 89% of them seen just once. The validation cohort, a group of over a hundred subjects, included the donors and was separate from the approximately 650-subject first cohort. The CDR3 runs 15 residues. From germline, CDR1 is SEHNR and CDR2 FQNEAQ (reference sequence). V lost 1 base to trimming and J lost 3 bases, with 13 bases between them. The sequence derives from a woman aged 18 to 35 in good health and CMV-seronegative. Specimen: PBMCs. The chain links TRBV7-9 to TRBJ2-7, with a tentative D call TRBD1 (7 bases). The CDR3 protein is CASSLEGGQFYEQYF. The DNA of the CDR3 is TGTGCCAGCAGCTTAGAGGGGGGACAGTTCTACGAGCAGTACTTC.